A selection of T cell receptor beta chains follows, all from one sample in a study of blood T cell repertoires in COVID-19. Sequencing used immunoSEQ multiplex PCR; TCRdb keeps in-frame clones, though not all of them. There are hundreds of thousands of clones in the sample; roughly 84% occur only once, and just under 7.5% lies in the top ten. The material sequenced was peripheral blood. These TCRs come from a woman aged 45-60 years with acute or convalescent COVID-19. Each CDR3 is given with its conserved first and last residue. D genes are given only for firm matches. Size is omitted from some rows. Given values are once, few, many or a class for expanded clones.

>TRBV6-5|TRBJ2-2|NA|once|11
CASSDTGELFF
TGTGCCAGCAGCGACACCGGGGAGCTGTTTTTT
>TRBV7-2|TRBJ2-3|NA|NA|12
CASSSYTDTQYF
TGTGCCAGCAGCTCGTACACAGATACGCAGTATTTT
>TRBV6-6|TRBJ1-4|NA|few|15
CASSPQGATNEKLFF
TGTGCCAGCAGTCCTCAGGGTGCAACTAATGAAAAACTGTTTTTT
>TRBV25-1|TRBJ1-1|TRBD1|NA|15
CASSAPGQMNTEAFF
TGTGCCAGCAGTGCCCCGGGACAGATGAACACTGAAGCTTTCTTT
>TRBV28|TRBJ1-1|TRBD1|NA|19
CASSFNFGQGFIVSAEAFF
TGTGCCAGCAGTTTTAATTTTGGACAGGGCTTTATTGTCTCCGCTGAAGCTTTCTTT
>TRBV19|TRBJ2-1|NA|NA|14
CASSSGTYKNEQFF
TGTGCCAGTAGTAGCGGGACCTACAAGAATGAGCAGTTCTTC
>TRBV7-6|TRBJ1-3|NA|NA|16
CASSLAETGLGHTIYF
TGTGCCAGCAGCTTAGCCGAGACAGGTCTTGGGCACACCATATATTTT
>TRBV6-6|TRBJ2-6|TRBD1|NA|16
CASSYVRGLGANVLTF
TGTGCCAGCAGTTACGTAAGGGGGCTTGGGGCCAACGTCCTGACTTTC
>TRBV19|TRBJ1-5|TRBD1|once|15
CASSQTGGNNQPQHF
TGTGCCAGTAGTCAGACAGGGGGAAACAATCAGCCCCAGCATTTT
>TRBV12-3/TRBV12-4|TRBJ1-1|NA|NA|13
CASSPQGFTEAFF
TGTGCCAGCAGTCCCCAGGGATTCACTGAAGCTTTCTTT
>TRBV4-1|TRBJ1-1|NA|NA|15
CASSPTGQVNTEAFF
TGCGCCAGCAGCCCCACAGGGCAGGTGAACACTGAAGCTTTCTTT
>TRBV12-3/TRBV12-4|TRBJ1-1|NA|few|13
CASSLTGYTEAFF
TGTGCCAGCAGTTTAACAGGATACACTGAAGCTTTCTTT
>TRBV28|TRBJ2-7|NA|NA|13
CASSGAGSYEQYF
TGTGCCAGCAGTGGGGCCGGGTCCTACGAGCAGTACTTC
>TRBV28|TRBJ2-2|TRBD1|NA|15
CASSLLGDSTGELFF
TGTGCCAGCAGTTTATTAGGGGACAGCACCGGGGAGCTGTTTTTT
>TRBV7-9|TRBJ1-2|NA|NA|14
CASSLGLSGYGYTF
TGTGCCAGCAGCTTGGGCCTCTCAGGGTATGGCTACACCTTC
>TRBV19|TRBJ1-1|NA|NA|13
CASRPKGGTEAFF
TGTGCCAGTAGGCCCAAAGGGGGCACTGAAGCTTTCTTT
>TRBV9|TRBJ2-1|TRBD2|NA|15
CASSAFSGAYNEQFF
TGTGCCAGCAGCGCCTTTAGCGGGGCCTACAATGAGCAGTTCTTC
>TRBV18|TRBJ1-2|NA|NA|13
CASSPDINYGYTF
TGTGCCAGCTCACCAGACATAAACTATGGCTACACCTTC
>TRBV5-4|TRBJ2-1|NA|NA|14
CASSSGRAYNEQFF
TGTGCCAGCAGTTCGGGAAGAGCCTACAATGAGCAGTTCTTC
>TRBV18|TRBJ1-1|TRBD1|NA|14
CASSTTGVVTEAFF
TGTGCCAGCTCAACAACAGGGGTGGTAACTGAAGCTTTCTTT
>TRBV28|TRBJ1-1|TRBD1|NA|14
CASRPTGGYSEAFF
TGTGCCAGCAGACCAACAGGGGGCTACTCTGAAGCTTTCTTT
>TRBV6-5|TRBJ2-1|TRBD2|NA|15
CASRTSGSSYNEQFF
TGTGCCAGCAGGACAAGCGGGAGCTCCTACAATGAGCAGTTCTTC
>TRBV18|TRBJ2-7|TRBD1|NA|15
CASSPYRDSSYEQYF
TGTGCCAGCTCACCATACCGGGACAGCTCCTACGAGCAGTACTTC
>TRBV6-5|TRBJ1-1|NA|once|15
CATLFSTGEFAEAFF
TGTGCCACCTTATTCTCCACGGGGGAGTTCGCTGAAGCTTTCTTT
>TRBV28|TRBJ1-6|NA|NA|14
CASSLQGPDSPLHF
TGTGCCAGCAGTTTGCAGGGTCCGGATTCACCCCTCCACTTT
>TRBV4-2|TRBJ2-2|NA|NA|14
CATVRGGNTGELFF
TGTGCCACCGTCCGAGGGGGGAACACCGGGGAGCTGTTTTTT
>TRBV3-1/TRBV3-2|TRBJ1-5|TRBD1|NA|14
CASSQDAGGQPQHF
TGTGCCAGCAGCCAAGATGCAGGGGGACAGCCCCAGCATTTT